The 12 T cell receptor beta chains listed next were all sequenced from one sample in a study of OX40 agonist ivuxolimab in advanced cancers. Assay: immunoSEQ multiplex PCR; the TCRdb copy retains only in-frame clones and omits some. The table lists around 7,800 clones, 75% to 90% of them singletons. Sequencing was performed on CD4+ or CD8+ T cells sorted from blood, taken in a trial of the OX40 agonist ivuxolimab. These TCRs come from an adult with an advanced solid tumor such as melanoma, head and neck, liver or kidney cancer.

The chain joins TRBV27 to TRBJ2-1; D perhaps matches TRBD1 (6 bases). Germline-derived CDR1 and CDR2 are MNHEY and SMNVEV (reference sequence). V gave up 5 bases and J gave up 4 bases, with 15 bases separating them. The CDR3 sequence is 15 residues long. The CDR3 DNA reads TGTGCCAGCAGTCCAGGGGCCGGGGTGTACAATGAGCAGTTCTTC. As protein: CASSPGAGVYNEQFF.

This sequence joins TRBV7-2 and TRBJ2-1; 9 nucleotides line up with TRBD1. CDR1 is SGHTA, CDR2 FQGNSA, per germline. The CDR3 is 16 residues long. The ends lost 7 bases at V and 5 bases at J; junction bases unmatched: 12. The CDR3 DNA reads TGTGCCAGCACCCCGCGATGGGACAGGGTAAACAATGAGCAGTTCTTC. Its protein is CASTPRWDRVNNEQFF.

This clone appeared a single time. The J gene is TRBJ1-4, the V gene TRBV11-1; D gene uncertain. The V end lost 3 bases, the J end lost 0 bases, and 2 bases lay between the germline ends. The CDR3 sequence is 13 residues long. Germline CDR1 and CDR2: SGHAT and FQDESV (reference sequence). CDR3 in DNA: TGTGCCAGCAGCTTTCCAACTAATGAAAAACTGTTTTTT. It encodes CASSFPTNEKLFF.

The chain recombines TRBV4-3 with TRBJ1-4; 8 bases line up with TRBD1. Germline V gene lookup returns CDR1 LGHNA and CDR2 YSLEER. Trimming removed 4 bases from V and 0 bases from J; junction bases left unmatched: 10. This CDR3 is 18 amino acids long. CDR3 amino acids: CASSPYLDRAATNEKLFF. The CDR3 nucleotides are TGCGCCAGCAGCCCTTACCTGGACAGGGCGGCAACTAATGAAAAACTGTTTTTT.

This sequence joins TRBV5-1 and TRBJ2-3; 8 bases match TRBD2. V was pared by 4 bases and J by 4 bases, with 5 bases of the junction left unmatched. Germline CDR1 reads SGHRS; CDR2 reads YFSETQ. CDR3 size: 14 residues. CDR3 protein: CASSNPGGADTQYF. In nucleotides, the CDR3 is TGCGCCAGCAGCAACCCCGGGGGGGCAGATACGCAGTATTTT.

V gene TRBV28 combines with J gene TRBJ2-5, with D perhaps TRBD2 (7 bases). V shed 6 bases and J shed 4 bases, with 21 bases lying between them. Germline CDR1 is MDHEN and CDR2 is SYDVKM. The CDR3 consists of 16 residues. In nucleotides, the CDR3 is TGTGCCAGCAGACCCCTCGCGGGGGCAACGGGAGAGACCCAGTACTTC. This sequence encodes CASRPLAGATGETQYF.

The chain recombines TRBV7-3 with TRBJ1-1; the D gene is possibly TRBD1 (6 bases). The CDR3 is 13 residues long. Per germline, CDR1 SGHTA and CDR2 FQGTGA. V was shortened by 5 bases and J by 5 bases, with 12 bases between the two germline ends. Here the CDR3 DNA reads TGTGCCAGCAGCCCACAGGGAAAAACTGAAGCTTTCTTT. It yields the protein CASSPQGKTEAFF.

The V gene is TRBV28, the J gene TRBJ1-1; 7 bases are a match to TRBD1. V shed 8 bases and J 1 base; nucleotides not matched to a gene: 1. Looked up from germline, CDR1 is MDHEN and CDR2 is SYDVKM. The CDR3 sequence is 12 residues long. The CDR3 nucleotides read TGTGCCAGCTGGACAGGGAACACTGAAGCTTTCTTT. Protein product: CASWTGNTEAFF.

The rearrangement links TRBV6-6 to TRBJ1-5; D might be TRBD1 (5 bases). The CDR3 runs to 15 residues. Germline CDR1 is MNHNY and CDR2 is SVGAGI (reference sequence). The ends were cut back, 0 bases at V and 5 bases at J, with 11 bases in the middle. This chain's CDR3 is CASSYSQGGDQPQHF. The DNA for the CDR3 is TGTGCCAGCAGTTACTCTCAGGGTGGCGATCAGCCCCAGCATTTT.

V and J are TRBV5-1 and TRBJ1-3; D not certain. The CDR3 runs 15 residues. The ends were cut back, 3 bases at V and 4 bases at J, with 14 bases in the middle. Germline V gene lookup returns CDR1 SGHRS and CDR2 YFSETQ. CDR3 in DNA: TGCGCCAGCAGCTCGGACGTCGGTCGGGGAAACACCATATATTTT. Translation gives CASSSDVGRGNTIYF.

The chain couples TRBV19 to TRBJ1-1; D uncertain. This CDR3 comprises 13 residues. Germline CDR1 LNHDA, CDR2 SQIVND (reference sequence). V was pared by 6 bases and J by 3 bases, with 11 bases between. The chain's CDR3 is CASRPWGDTEAFF. In nucleotides, the CDR3 is TGTGCCAGTAGGCCGTGGGGAGACACTGAAGCTTTCTTT. Using reference TRBV19 and TRBJ1-1 for the parts outside the CDR3, the full variable domain is DGGITQSPKYLFRKEGQNVTLSCEQNLNHDAMYWYRQDPGQGLRLIYYSQIVNDFQKGDIAEGYSVSREKKESFPLTVTSAQKNPTAFYLCASRPWGDTEAFFGQGTRLTVV.

V and J are TRBV7-9 and TRBJ2-7; 7 bases agree with TRBD2. The V segment lost 5 bases and the J segment 5 bases; nucleotides outside the gene matches: 9. Germline V gene sequence: CDR1 SEHNR, CDR2 FQNEAQ (reference sequence). The CDR3 has 14 residues. The chain's CDR3 is CASSQTHGGDEQYF. The CDR3 nucleotides are TGTGCCAGCAGCCAAACGCATGGGGGGGACGAGCAGTACTTC.